This is a list of T cell receptor beta chains from one sample in a study of shared clonotypes between healthy human individuals. Generated by immunoSEQ multiplex PCR, the TCRdb table keeps only in-frame clones and is missing some. The sample has around 430,000 clones; around 75% are singletons. Source material: PBMCs. The origin of the receptors is a woman aged 40 to 55 in good health. Some clones in this sample may be carry-over from other donors' samples. The CDR3 runs from the conserved cysteine through the conserved F or W. The D gene is left open where the match is weak.

TRBV30	.	13	TRBJ2-1	CAWSVQRLDEQFF	TGTGCCTGGAGTGTACAGAGGCTCGATGAGCAGTTCTTC
TRBV5-1	.	16	TRBJ1-1	CASSLVGGARFTEAFF	TGCGCCAGCAGCCTCGTCGGGGGGGCGCGTTTCACTGAAGCTTTCTTT
TRBV19	.	14	TRBJ1-4	CASSIGRSNEKLFF	TGTGCCAGTAGTATAGGGCGGAGCAATGAAAAACTGTTTTTT
TRBV5-1	TRBD1	15	TRBJ2-7	CASSFAGTGSYEQYF	TGCGCCAGCAGCTTTGCCGGGACAGGGTCCTACGAGCAGTACTTC
TRBV7-9	.	16	TRBJ2-1	CASSLAAAGSGNEQFF	TGTGCCAGCAGCTTAGCGGCGGCAGGGAGTGGCAATGAGCAGTTCTTC
TRBV28	.	15	TRBJ1-5	CASHTVGVGNQPQHF	TGTGCCAGCCACACAGTGGGGGTCGGAAATCAGCCCCAGCATTTT
TRBV11-2	.	12	TRBJ2-7	CASSFGGYEQYF	TGTGCCAGCAGCTTTGGGGGCTACGAGCAGTACTTC
TRBV6-5	TRBD2	14	TRBJ2-7	CASSYTIGGYEQYF	TGTGCCAGCAGTTATACCATCGGGGGGTACGAGCAGTACTTC
TRBV11-3	.	17	TRBJ2-1	CASSPGRGTASYNEQFF	TGTGCCAGCAGCCCGGGACGCGGGACAGCATCCTACAATGAGCAGTTCTTC
TRBV7-9	.	12	TRBJ2-5	CASSLNQETQYF	TGTGCCAGCAGCCTTAACCAAGAGACCCAGTACTTC
TRBV5-6	TRBD1	17	TRBJ1-3	CASSSPTGKDGGNTIYF	TGTGCCAGCAGCTCCCCGACAGGGAAGGATGGAGGAAACACCATATATTTT
TRBV2	.	12	TRBJ1-1	CASTQQGTEAFF	TGTGCCAGCACCCAGCAGGGGACCGAAGCTTTCTTT
TRBV11-2	.	18	TRBJ2-1	CASSLDFRRGLSYNEQFF	TGTGCCAGCAGCTTAGATTTCCGGCGGGGTCTTTCCTACAATGAGCAGTTCTTC